These 10 T cell receptor beta chains were all obtained from the same sample, sequenced in a study of lymphopenia after photon versus proton radiotherapy. TCRdb's copy holds only in-frame clones and misses some; the assay was immunoSEQ multiplex PCR. The table shows roughly 45,000 clones, with over 75% occurring only once. Sequenced material: peripheral blood, taken from a patient treated with photon-based radiotherapy. Every receptor here comes from a man in his forties with gastric cancer.

The genes are TRBV11-1 and TRBJ2-1, with a tentative D call TRBD1 (6 bases). The CDR3 consists of 16 residues. The ends were cut back, 3 bases at V and 2 bases at J, with 14 bases in the middle. The germline V gene encodes CDR1 SGHAT and CDR2 FQDESV (reference sequence). The CDR3 DNA reads TGTGCCAGCAGCTTCTCGAGAGGGACAACCTACAATGAGCAGTTCTTC. This sequence encodes CASSFSRGTTYNEQFF.

The V and J genes are TRBV16 and TRBJ1-6, with D possibly TRBD1 on 5 matching bases. Germline CDR1 reads KGHSY; CDR2 reads FQNENV. V was trimmed by 0 bases and J by 10 bases, leaving 10 bases between them. The CDR3 consists of 14 residues. The CDR3 sequence: CASSQSGAPSPLHF. DNA of the CDR3: TGTGCCAGCAGCCAATCCGGGGCCCCGTCACCCCTCCACTTT.

This sequence joins TRBV11-2 and TRBJ1-6; the D gene is possibly TRBD1 (5 bases). The CDR3 consists of 17 residues. Germline CDR1 reads SGHAT; CDR2 reads FQNNGV. Trimming removed 5 bases at V and 7 bases at J, with 21 bases between. The CDR3 sequence is CASSPRRDRQGNSPLHF. The CDR3 DNA follows: TGTGCCAGCAGCCCTAGAAGGGACCGCCAGGGAAATTCACCCCTCCACTTT.

This sequence joins TRBV5-1 and TRBJ1-1; D not resolved. CDR3 length: 15 residues. Germline V gene lookup returns CDR1 SGHRS and CDR2 YFSETQ. Trimming shortened V by 0 bases and J by 0 bases, and 9 bases separated the two germline ends. CDR3 sequence (DNA): TGCGCCAGCAGCTTGGGTGCTCGGATGAACACTGAAGCTTTCTTT. It translates to CASSLGARMNTEAFF.

In this sample, this clone turned up once. The chain joins TRBV7-2 to TRBJ1-5, with 8 bases matching TRBD1. After removal of 5 bases from V and 7 bases from J, the junction contained 10 bases not matched to a gene. This CDR3 region has 15 residues. Per germline, CDR1 SGHTA and CDR2 FQGNSA. The CDR3 reads CASSAITGGEQPQHF. The CDR3 region has the DNA TGTGCCAGCAGCGCCATTACAGGGGGAGAACAGCCCCAGCATTTT.

This chain's CDR3 is CASSGDLEDTEAFF. The DNA for the CDR3 is TGCGCCAGCAGCGGGGACTTGGAGGACACTGAAGCTTTCTTT. The V gene is TRBV10-1, the J gene TRBJ1-1, with D possibly being TRBD1 (5 bases). This CDR3 has 14 residues. V was trimmed by 6 bases and J by 3 bases, leaving 14 bases between them. Looked up from germline, CDR1 is WNHNN and CDR2 is SYGVQD (reference sequence).

The CDR3 loop reads CASGSGQGGQPQHF. The CDR3 region has the DNA TGTGCTAGTGGTTCGGGACAGGGGGGACAGCCCCAGCATTTT. The genes are TRBV12-5 and TRBJ1-5; 11 positions agree with TRBD1. V trimming: 4 bases; J trimming: 7 bases; junction bases outside the gene matches: 3. The germline V gene encodes CDR1 LGHNT and CDR2 FRNRAP. The CDR3 length is 14 residues.

The chain couples TRBV6-1 to TRBJ2-7, with D tentatively TRBD1 (6 bases). CDR1 MNHNS and CDR2 SASEGT come from the germline V gene. The CDR3 is 13 residues long. The V gene lost 7 bases and the J gene lost 1 base, with 11 bases spanning the gap. The CDR3 is CASNRGQSYEQYF. CDR3 bases: TGTGCCAGCAATCGAGGACAGTCCTACGAGCAGTACTTC.

The chain carries TRBV18 and TRBJ1-2; D gene uncertain. The ends were cut back, 1 base at V and 8 bases at J, with 11 bases in the middle. Germline assignment: CDR1 KGHSH and CDR2 LQKENI. This CDR3 has 13 amino acids. The CDR3 DNA sequence: TGTGCCAGCTCACCACAGGGAGATTTGGGCTACACCTTC. Its translation is CASSPQGDLGYTF.

The chain couples TRBV2 to TRBJ2-1, with D tentatively TRBD1 or TRBD2 (6 bases each). Trimming pared 0 bases from V and 6 bases from J, leaving 15 bases between. The CDR3 sequence is 16 residues long. Germline loops: CDR1 SNHLY, CDR2 FYNNEI. CDR3 nucleotide sequence: TGTGCCAGCAGTGAAGCGCGGTGGGGGGCTGCCAATGAGCAGTTCTTC. Translating gives CASSEARWGAANEQFF.